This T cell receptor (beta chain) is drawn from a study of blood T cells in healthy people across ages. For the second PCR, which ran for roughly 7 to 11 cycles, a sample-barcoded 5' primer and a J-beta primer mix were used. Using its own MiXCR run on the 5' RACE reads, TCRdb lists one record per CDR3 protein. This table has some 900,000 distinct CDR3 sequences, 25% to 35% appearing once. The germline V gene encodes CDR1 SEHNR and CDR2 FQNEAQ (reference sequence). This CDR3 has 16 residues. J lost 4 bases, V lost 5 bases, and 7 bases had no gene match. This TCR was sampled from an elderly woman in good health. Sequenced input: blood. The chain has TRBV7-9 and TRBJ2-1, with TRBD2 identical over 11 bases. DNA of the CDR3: TGTGCCAGCAGCCTTAGCGGGGGGGCTTGGTACAATGAGCAGTTCTTC. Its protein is CASSLSGGAWYNEQFF. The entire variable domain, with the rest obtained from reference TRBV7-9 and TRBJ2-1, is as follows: DTGVSQNPRHKITKRGQNVTFRCDPISEHNRLYWYRQTLGQGPEFLTYFQNEAQLEKSRLLSDRFSAERPKGSFSTLEIQRTEQGDSAMYLCASSLSGGAWYNEQFFGPGTRLTVL.